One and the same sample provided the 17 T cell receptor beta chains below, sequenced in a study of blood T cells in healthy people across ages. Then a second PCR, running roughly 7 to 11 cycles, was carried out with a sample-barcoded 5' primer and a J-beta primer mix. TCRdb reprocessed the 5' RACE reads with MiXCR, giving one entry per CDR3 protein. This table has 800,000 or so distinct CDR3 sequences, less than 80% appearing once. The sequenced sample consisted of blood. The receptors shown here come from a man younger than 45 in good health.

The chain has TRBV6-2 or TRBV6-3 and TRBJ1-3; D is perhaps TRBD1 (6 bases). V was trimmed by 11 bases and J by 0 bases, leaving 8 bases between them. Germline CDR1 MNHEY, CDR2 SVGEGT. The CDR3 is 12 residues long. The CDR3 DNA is TGTGCCGCGGGGGCCTCTGGAAACACCATATATTTT. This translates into CAAGASGNTIYF.

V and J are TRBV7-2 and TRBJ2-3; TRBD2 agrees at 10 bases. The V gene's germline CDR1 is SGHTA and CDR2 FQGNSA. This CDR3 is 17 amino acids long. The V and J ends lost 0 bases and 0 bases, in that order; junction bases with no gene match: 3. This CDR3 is CASSLAPSGGSTDTQYF. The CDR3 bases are TGTGCCAGCAGCTTAGCCCCTAGCGGGGGCAGCACAGATACGCAGTATTTT.

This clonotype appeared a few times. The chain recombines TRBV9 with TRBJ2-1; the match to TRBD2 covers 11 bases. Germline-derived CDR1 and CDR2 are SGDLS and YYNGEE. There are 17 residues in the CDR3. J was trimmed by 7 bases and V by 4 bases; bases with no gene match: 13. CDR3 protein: CASSSHSLAGGGNEQFF. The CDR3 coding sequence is TGTGCCAGCAGCTCCCACTCCCTAGCGGGGGGTGGAAATGAGCAGTTCTTC.

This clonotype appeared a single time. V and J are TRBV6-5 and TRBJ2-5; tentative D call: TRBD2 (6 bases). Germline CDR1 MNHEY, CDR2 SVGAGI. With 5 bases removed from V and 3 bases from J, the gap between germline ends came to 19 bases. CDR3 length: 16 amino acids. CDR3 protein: CASSRNGGALEETQYF. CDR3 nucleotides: TGTGCCAGCAGTCGCAACGGCGGGGCTTTAGAAGAGACCCAGTACTTC.

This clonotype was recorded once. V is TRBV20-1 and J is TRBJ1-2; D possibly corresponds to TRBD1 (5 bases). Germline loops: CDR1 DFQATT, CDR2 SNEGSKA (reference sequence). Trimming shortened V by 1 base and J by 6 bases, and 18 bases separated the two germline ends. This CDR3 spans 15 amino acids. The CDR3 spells CSARAKPGTPDGYTF. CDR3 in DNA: TGCAGTGCTAGAGCGAAGCCGGGGACCCCTGATGGCTACACCTTC.

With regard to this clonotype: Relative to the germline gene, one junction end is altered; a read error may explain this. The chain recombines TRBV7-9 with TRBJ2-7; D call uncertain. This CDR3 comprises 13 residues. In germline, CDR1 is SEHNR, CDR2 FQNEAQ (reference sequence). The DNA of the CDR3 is TGTACCAGCAGCTTCCCCACCGCGGCCGAGCAGTACTTC. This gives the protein CTSSFPTAAEQYF. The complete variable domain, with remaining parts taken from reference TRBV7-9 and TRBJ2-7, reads DTGVSQNPRHKITKRGQNVTFRCDPISEHNRLYWYRQTLGQGPEFLTYFQNEAQLEKSRLLSDRFSAERPKGSFSTLEIQRTEQGDSAMYLCTSSFPTAAEQYFGPGTRLTVT.

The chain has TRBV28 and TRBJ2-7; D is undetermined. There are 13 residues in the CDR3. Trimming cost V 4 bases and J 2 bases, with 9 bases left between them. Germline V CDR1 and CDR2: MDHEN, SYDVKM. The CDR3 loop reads CASSWGRAYEQYF. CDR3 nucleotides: TGTGCCAGCAGTTGGGGAAGGGCCTACGAGCAGTACTTC.

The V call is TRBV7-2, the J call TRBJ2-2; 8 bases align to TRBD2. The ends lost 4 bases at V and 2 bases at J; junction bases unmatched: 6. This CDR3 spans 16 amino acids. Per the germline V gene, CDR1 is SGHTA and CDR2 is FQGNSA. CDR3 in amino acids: CASSSRLARNTGELFF. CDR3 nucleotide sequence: TGTGCCAGCAGCTCCAGACTAGCGCGAAACACCGGGGAGCTGTTTTTT.

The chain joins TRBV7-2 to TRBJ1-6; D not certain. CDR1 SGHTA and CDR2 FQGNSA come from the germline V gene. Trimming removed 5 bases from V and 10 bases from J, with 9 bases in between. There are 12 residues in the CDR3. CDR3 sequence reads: CASSQPRSPLHF. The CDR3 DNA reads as TGTGCCAGCAGCCAACCAAGGTCACCCCTCCACTTT.

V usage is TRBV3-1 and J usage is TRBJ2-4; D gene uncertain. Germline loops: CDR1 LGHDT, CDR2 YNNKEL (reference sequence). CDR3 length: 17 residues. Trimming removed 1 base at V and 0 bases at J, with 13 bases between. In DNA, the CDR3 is TGTGCCAGCAGCCAAGTCCCAGAAAACCTAGCCAAAAACATTCAGTACTTC. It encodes CASSQVPENLAKNIQYF.

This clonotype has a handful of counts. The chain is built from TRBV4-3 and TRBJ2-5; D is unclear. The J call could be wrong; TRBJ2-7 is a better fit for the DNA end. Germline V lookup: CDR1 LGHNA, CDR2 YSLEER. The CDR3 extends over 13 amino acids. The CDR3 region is CASSQGPGFEQYF. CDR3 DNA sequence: TGCGCCAGCAGCCAAGGTCCTGGGTTCGAGCAGTACTTC.

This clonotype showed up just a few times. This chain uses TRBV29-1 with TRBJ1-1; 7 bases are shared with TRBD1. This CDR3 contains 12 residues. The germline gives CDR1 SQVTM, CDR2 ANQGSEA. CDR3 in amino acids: CSGKTGFTEAFF. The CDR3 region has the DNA TGCAGTGGGAAGACAGGGTTCACTGAAGCTTTCTTT.

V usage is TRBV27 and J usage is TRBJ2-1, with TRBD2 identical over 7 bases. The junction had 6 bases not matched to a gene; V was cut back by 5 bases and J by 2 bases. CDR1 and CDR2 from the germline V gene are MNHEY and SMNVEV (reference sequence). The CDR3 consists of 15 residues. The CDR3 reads CASSTKRGAYNEQFF. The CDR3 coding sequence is TGTGCCAGCAGTACAAAGCGGGGAGCCTACAATGAGCAGTTCTTC.

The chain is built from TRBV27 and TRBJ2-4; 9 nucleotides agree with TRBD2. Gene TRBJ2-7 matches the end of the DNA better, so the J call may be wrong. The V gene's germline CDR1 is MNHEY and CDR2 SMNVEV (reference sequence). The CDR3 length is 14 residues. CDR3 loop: CASSLSGGFYEQYF. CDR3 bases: TGTGCCAGCAGCCTTAGCGGGGGATTCTACGAGCAGTACTTC.

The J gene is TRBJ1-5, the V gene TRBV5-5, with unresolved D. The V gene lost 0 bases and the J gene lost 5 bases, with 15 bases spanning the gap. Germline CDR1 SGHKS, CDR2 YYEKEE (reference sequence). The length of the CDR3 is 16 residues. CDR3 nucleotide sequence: TGTGCCAGCAGCTTGGAAGGAGGGTACCTTTATCAGCCCCAGCATTTT. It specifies CASSLEGGYLYQPQHF.

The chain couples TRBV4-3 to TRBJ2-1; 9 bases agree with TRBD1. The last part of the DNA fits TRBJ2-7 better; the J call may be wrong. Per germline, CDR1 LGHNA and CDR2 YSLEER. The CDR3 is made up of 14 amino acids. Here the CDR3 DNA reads TGCGCCAGCAGCCTACAGGGGGCTTACAATGAGCAGTACTTC. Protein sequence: CASSLQGAYNEQYF.

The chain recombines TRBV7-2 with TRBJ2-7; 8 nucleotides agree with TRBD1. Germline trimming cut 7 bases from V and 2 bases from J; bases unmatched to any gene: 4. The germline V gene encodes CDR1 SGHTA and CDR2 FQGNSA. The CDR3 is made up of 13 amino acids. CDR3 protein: CASNKGQAYEQYF. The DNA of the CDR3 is TGTGCCAGCAACAAGGGACAGGCCTACGAGCAGTACTTC.